This T cell receptor (beta chain) was recovered during a study of PD-1 blockade in classical Hodgkin lymphoma. Study outcomes and limitations: The repertoire differences lack a defined cause, possibly disease activity or prior therapy.

All trial patients relapsed after autologous stem cell transplantation. Comments on this clone: Its matching antigen is unknown.

TCRdb keeps only in-frame clones here, not all; method: immunoSEQ multiplex PCR. The sample shows roughly 41,000 clones, about 70% of them seen only once. The CDR3 has 16 residues. J lost 2 bases, V lost 5 bases, and 8 bases had no gene match. Germline V gene lookup returns CDR1 SGHNT and CDR2 YYREEE (reference sequence). V usage is TRBV5-4 and J usage is TRBJ2-3, with 10 positions matching TRBD2. The source material was peripheral blood mononuclear cells (PBMCs), sampled at baseline. This receptor was obtained from a human donor with classical Hodgkin lymphoma. The CDR3 region is CASRMTTSGYTDTQYF. The DNA of the CDR3 is TGTGCCAGCAGAATGACGACTAGCGGGTACACAGATACGCAGTATTTT.